Described below is a single TCR beta chain sequence and its context. The antigen is not known. This entry belongs to a study of T cells after yellow fever vaccination. Notes on the study in general: Overlap between CD4 and CD8 compartments was detected for a small share of clonotypes. There was a possibility that FACS-sorted repertoires contained abundant clonotypes contaminating from the bulk population. Peaking faster, on day 5 versus 15, the secondary response was nonetheless weaker. Post-booster repertoires again held most primary-vaccination clones (about 96% CD4, 75% to 90% CD8).

The CDR3 is 16 amino acids. CDR1 and CDR2 (germline): SNHLY, FYNNEI. Trimming removed 1 base from V and 6 bases from J; junction bases left unmatched: 3. TCRdb called the 5' RACE reads again in MiXCR, with one record for every CDR3 protein. Of some 550,000 distinct CDR3 sequences listed, approximately 21% are singletons. This clonotype was obtained from a man aged 25 to 40 who received the YFV17D yellow fever vaccine. Specimen: PBMCs, collected 15 days after the yellow fever booster vaccination. The gene calls are TRBV2 and TRBJ2-1; 13 nucleotides line up with TRBD2. For the CDR3, the DNA is TGTGCCAGCAGTGAAGGGACTAGCGGGAGATCCAATGAGCAGTTCTTC. Translating gives CASSEGTSGRSNEQFF.